The 32 T cell receptor beta chains listed next were all sequenced from one sample in a study of cytomegalovirus exposure and HLA in healthy donors. Profiled with immunoSEQ multiplex PCR; TCRdb holds only in-frame clones, not every one. The table lists more than 110,000 clones, just over 85% of them singletons. Input material: PBMCs. These receptors all stem from a woman between 18 and 29 years old in good health and CMV-seropositive.

This chain joins TRBV19 and TRBJ1-1, with D possibly matching TRBD1 (6 bases). Germline CDR1 LNHDA, CDR2 SQIVND (reference sequence). The CDR3 runs 13 residues. Trimming stripped 5 bases from V and 6 bases from J, with 13 bases between. The CDR3 region has the DNA TGTGCCAGTAGTGTCGGACAGATCTCTGAAGCTTTCTTT. This sequence encodes CASSVGQISEAFF.

The chain couples TRBV5-5 to TRBJ2-3; the D is unclear. V was trimmed by 4 bases and J by 6 bases, leaving 15 bases between them. The germline V gene encodes CDR1 SGHKS and CDR2 YYEKEE (reference sequence). The CDR3 totals 14 residues. The DNA of the CDR3 is TGTGCCAGCAGCCCACAATCGGAGCTTGATACGCAGTATTTT. It encodes CASSPQSELDTQYF.

In regard to this clone: Other nucleotide sequences in the sample specify the same CDR3. The chain is built from TRBV7-8 and TRBJ1-2; D perhaps matches TRBD1 (6 bases). Germline assignment: CDR1 SGHVS and CDR2 FQNEAQ. Trimming removed 0 bases from V and 2 bases from J, with 10 bases in between. CDR3 size: 15 residues. The CDR3 spells CASSLASGQNYGYTF. For the CDR3, the DNA is TGTGCCAGCAGCTTAGCGTCAGGACAGAACTATGGCTACACCTTC.

This rearrangement joins TRBV27 to TRBJ1-2; D gene ambiguous. This CDR3 is 17 amino acids long. Trimming removed 4 bases at V and 3 bases at J, with 21 bases between. Germline V gene sequence: CDR1 MNHEY, CDR2 SMNVEV (reference sequence). CDR3 sequence reads: CASSSARMEGFYYGYTF. DNA of the CDR3: TGTGCCAGCAGTTCGGCAAGGATGGAGGGTTTCTACTATGGCTACACCTTC.

The chain carries TRBV9 and TRBJ1-1, with 9 bases aligning to TRBD1. Per germline, CDR1 SGDLS and CDR2 YYNGEE. This CDR3 region has 16 residues. After removal of 2 bases from V and 0 bases from J, the junction contained 5 bases not matched to a gene. The CDR3 nucleotides are TGTGCCAGCAGCGTCGGGACAGGGTTAATGAACACTGAAGCTTTCTTT. It codes for CASSVGTGLMNTEAFF. Full variable domain (outside the CDR3, taken from reference TRBV9 and TRBJ1-1): DSGVTQTPKHLITATGQRVTLRCSPRSGDLSVYWYQQSLDQGLQFLIQYYNGEERAKGNILERFSAQQFPDLHSELNLSSLELGDSALYFCASSVGTGLMNTEAFFGQGTRLTVV.

The chain carries TRBV4-1 and TRBJ2-1; D may be TRBD1 (6 bases). Trimming cost V 5 bases and J 4 bases, with 12 bases left between them. Germline V gives CDR1 MGHRA, CDR2 YSYEKL. This CDR3 has 14 amino acids. DNA for the CDR3: TGCGCCAGCAGCGTCACCCAGGGGTACAATGAGCAGTTCTTC. It is translated as CASSVTQGYNEQFF.

The V call is TRBV13, the J call TRBJ2-1; 16 nucleotides match TRBD2. V dropped 5 bases and J dropped 10; count of bases not matched to a gene: 8. The CDR3 consists of 16 residues. Germline CDR1 and CDR2: PRHDT and FYEKMQ (reference sequence). The CDR3 region is CASSEGLAGGGGEQFF. CDR3 bases: TGTGCCAGCAGCGAGGGACTAGCGGGAGGGGGCGGCGAGCAGTTCTTC.

The gene calls are TRBV7-9 and TRBJ2-5, with TRBD2 identical over 7 bases. Germline trimming cut 3 bases from V and 2 bases from J; bases unmatched to any gene: 9. The CDR3 sequence is 16 residues long. In germline, CDR1 is SEHNR, CDR2 FQNEAQ (reference sequence). The CDR3 DNA follows: TGTGCCAGCAGCTTTTGGGGGGGACGGCCTCAAGAGACCCAGTACTTC. Encoded protein: CASSFWGGRPQETQYF.

The J gene is TRBJ1-1, the V gene TRBV28; D might be TRBD1 (5 bases). This CDR3 contains 13 residues. The germline CDR1 and CDR2 sequences are MDHEN and SYDVKM. With 7 bases removed from V and 5 bases from J, the gap between germline ends came to 14 bases. The CDR3 spells CASISGAGTEAFF. The CDR3 DNA follows: TGTGCCAGCATCAGCGGGGCTGGGACTGAAGCTTTCTTT.

V usage is TRBV27 and J usage is TRBJ2-1; D may be TRBD1 (6 bases). The V end lost 8 bases, the J end lost 4 bases, and 15 bases lay between the germline ends. Germline V gives CDR1 MNHEY, CDR2 SMNVEV (reference sequence). CDR3 length: 14 amino acids. The CDR3 protein is CASSPTGIYNEQFF. CDR3 DNA sequence: TGTGCCAGCTCTCCAACAGGGATTTACAATGAGCAGTTCTTC.

The chain carries TRBV30 and TRBJ1-5; TRBD1 matches 7 bases. The CDR3 extends over 14 amino acids. Germline V lookup: CDR1 GTSNPN, CDR2 SVGIG (reference sequence). Losses at the gene ends were 0 bases for V and 8 bases for J; bases not matched to a gene: 7. The CDR3 loop reads CAWSVGGRGKPQHF. The CDR3 nucleotides are TGTGCCTGGAGTGTAGGGGGCAGGGGGAAGCCCCAGCATTTT.

This chain uses TRBV4-1 with TRBJ1-5; no definite D call. Trimming took 0 bases from V and 3 from J, leaving 12 bases between them. CDR3 length equals 16 residues. Looked up from germline, CDR1 is MGHRA and CDR2 is YSYEKL. CDR3 region: CASSQEPRRDNQPQHF. In DNA, the CDR3 is TGCGCCAGCAGCCAAGAGCCCCGTCGAGACAATCAGCCCCAGCATTTT.

The chain links TRBV11-2 to TRBJ2-1; D is possibly TRBD2 (6 bases). CDR1 is SGHAT and CDR2 is FQNNGV in the germline V gene. V lost 4 bases to trimming and J lost 7 bases, with 14 bases between them. The CDR3 has 14 residues. The DNA for the CDR3 is TGTGCCAGCAGCTACGGACTATTATCGAATGAGCAGTTCTTC. Translated, it gives CASSYGLLSNEQFF.

The rearrangement joins TRBV19 to TRBJ1-5; unclear D gene. The V gene's germline CDR1 is LNHDA and CDR2 SQIVND (reference sequence). Trimming removed 4 bases at V and 11 bases at J, with 18 bases between. CDR3 length equals 14 residues. CDR3 region: CASSTYRDQQTQHF. CDR3 sequence (DNA): TGTGCCAGTAGTACCTACAGAGATCAGCAGACCCAGCATTTT.

The chain recombines TRBV5-4 with TRBJ2-3; 10 bases agree with TRBD2. Germline V gene lookup returns CDR1 SGHNT and CDR2 YYREEE (reference sequence). The CDR3 extends over 17 amino acids. V gave up 4 bases and J gave up 3 bases; unmatched junction bases: 11. CDR3 sequence: CASSTPPSGRGTDTQYF. In nucleotides, the CDR3 is TGTGCCAGCAGCACCCCCCCTAGCGGGAGAGGAACAGATACGCAGTATTTT. The full variable domain, completed using reference TRBV5-4 and TRBJ2-3, is ETGVTQSPTHLIKTRGQQVTLRCSSQSGHNTVSWYQQALGQGPQFIFQYYREEENGRGNFPPRFSGLQFPNYSSELNVNALELDDSALYLCASSTPPSGRGTDTQYFGPGTRLTVL.

The genes are TRBV6-1 and TRBJ1-2; TRBD1 matches 12 bases. The germline gives CDR1 MNHNS, CDR2 SASEGT. There are 17 residues in the CDR3. V was clipped by 2 bases and J by 2 bases; unmatched bases: 6. Written as DNA, the CDR3 is TGTGCCAGCAGTGAATTTAGGGACAGGGGGCCCAACTATGGCTACACCTTC. It codes for CASSEFRDRGPNYGYTF.

This clone was counted a single time. The genes are TRBV6-5 and TRBJ1-2, with 9 bases that match TRBD1. This CDR3 contains 15 residues. The junction had 10 bases not matched to a gene; V was cut back by 7 bases and J by 4 bases. Germline V CDR1 and CDR2: MNHEY, SVGAGI. This CDR3 reads CASKQQGARGYGYTF. The CDR3 bases are TGTGCCAGCAAACAACAGGGGGCTCGCGGCTATGGCTACACCTTC.

The V gene is TRBV10-3, the J gene TRBJ2-7; 9 bases are a match to TRBD1. V gave up 5 bases and J gave up 1 base; unmatched junction bases: 3. Germline V gives CDR1 ENHRY, CDR2 SYGVKD. This CDR3 contains 14 residues. The CDR3 region has the DNA TGTGCCATCAGTACGGACAGGGGTTCCTACGAGCAGTACTTC. Amino acids: CAISTDRGSYEQYF.

The V and J genes are TRBV5-1 and TRBJ1-3, with D possibly TRBD1 on 6 matching bases. Germline loops: CDR1 SGHRS, CDR2 YFSETQ. This CDR3 is built from 18 residues. Trimming removed 4 bases at V and 1 base at J, with 21 bases between. In DNA form, the CDR3 reads TGCGCCAGCAGCCCGGGGGGCACAAGGGGCTTGTCTGGAAACACCATATATTTT. This codes for CASSPGGTRGLSGNTIYF. Supplemented by reference TRBV5-1 and TRBJ1-3, the full variable domain reads KAGVTQTPRYLIKTRGQQVTLSCSPISGHRSVSWYQQTPGQGLQFLFEYFSETQRNKGNFPGRFSGRQFSNSRSEMNVSTLELGDSALYLCASSPGGTRGLSGNTIYFGEGSWLTVV.

V is TRBV5-6 and J is TRBJ2-3, with 8 nucleotides matching TRBD1. V trimming: 2 bases; J trimming: 0 bases; junction bases outside the gene matches: 14. Per germline, CDR1 SGHDT and CDR2 YYEEEE. The CDR3 runs 19 residues. In DNA, the CDR3 is TGTGCCAGCAGCTTCCGGGCAGGGGGCTTCCGAGATAGCACAGATACGCAGTATTTT. It specifies CASSFRAGGFRDSTDTQYF.

V is TRBV6-6 and J is TRBJ2-5; D might be TRBD2 (6 bases). Trimming stripped 6 bases from V and 4 bases from J, with 15 bases between. The CDR3 totals 14 residues. Germline lookup yields CDR1 MNHNY and CDR2 SVGAGI (reference sequence). This CDR3 reads CASSLRGGIETQYF. CDR3 DNA: TGTGCCAGCAGCCTCCGTGGAGGGATAGAGACCCAGTACTTC.

V gene TRBV2 combines with J gene TRBJ1-3; 8 bases line up with TRBD1. V lost 7 bases and J lost 3; bases outside the gene matches: 11. CDR1 is SNHLY and CDR2 is FYNNEI in the germline V gene. The length of the CDR3 is 16 residues. The CDR3 DNA reads as TGTGCCAGCACCTTAAGCAGGGGGCAGGTTGGAAACACCATATATTTT. This sequence encodes CASTLSRGQVGNTIYF. Combining the CDR3 with reference TRBV2 and TRBJ1-3 gives the whole variable domain EPEVTQTPSHQVTQMGQEVILRCVPISNHLYFYWYRQILGQKVEFLVSFYNNEISEKSEIFDDQFSVERPDGSNFTLKIRSTKLEDSAMYFCASTLSRGQVGNTIYFGEGSWLTVV.

The V gene is TRBV11-1, the J gene TRBJ2-7; TRBD2 matches at 8 bases. This CDR3 spans 16 amino acids. After removal of 5 bases from V and 2 bases from J, the junction contained 11 bases not matched to a gene. Germline-derived CDR1 and CDR2 are SGHAT and FQDESV (reference sequence). The CDR3 region has the DNA TGTGCCAGCAGCCCATCGGGGGCGGGGGGCACCTACGAGCAGTACTTC. It yields the protein CASSPSGAGGTYEQYF.

The chain recombines TRBV5-1 with TRBJ2-2; 7 bases map to TRBD1. The germline CDR1 and CDR2 sequences are SGHRS and YFSETQ. The CDR3 consists of 14 residues. Trimming took 7 bases from V and 2 from J; bases not matched to a gene: 5. The CDR3 nucleotides read TGCGCCAGCTTCCGGGACAGTAACACCGGGGAGCTGTTTTTT. It encodes CASFRDSNTGELFF. The whole variable domain, remainder taken from reference TRBV5-1 and TRBJ2-2, is KAGVTQTPRYLIKTRGQQVTLSCSPISGHRSVSWYQQTPGQGLQFLFEYFSETQRNKGNFPGRFSGRQFSNSRSEMNVSTLELGDSALYLCASFRDSNTGELFFGEGSRLTVL.

J is TRBJ2-3 and V is TRBV9, with 9 bases lining up with TRBD1. This CDR3 spans 15 amino acids. Germline CDR1 is SGDLS and CDR2 is YYNGEE. Trimming at V came to 4 bases and at J to 6 bases, leaving 9 bases not matched to a gene. The DNA for the CDR3 is TGTGCCAGCAGCTACCGGGACAGGGCGGACGATACGCAGTATTTT. This codes for CASSYRDRADDTQYF.

The genes are TRBV27 and TRBJ2-1, with TRBD2 identical over 10 bases. Losses at the gene ends were 7 bases for V and 4 bases for J; bases not matched to a gene: 7. CDR3 size: 15 residues. Germline CDR1 is MNHEY and CDR2 is SMNVEV (reference sequence). The CDR3 protein is CASIKREGPYNEQFF. Here the CDR3 DNA reads TGTGCCAGCATAAAGCGGGAGGGCCCTTACAATGAGCAGTTCTTC.

The genes are TRBV28 and TRBJ1-2, with D unclear. The CDR3 length is 11 residues. In germline, CDR1 is MDHEN, CDR2 SYDVKM. Trimming took off 7 bases at V and 8 bases at J, with 11 bases between the two ends. The CDR3 sequence: CASTNPGGYTF. The CDR3 nucleotides are TGTGCCAGCACAAACCCGGGGGGCTACACCTTC.

V is TRBV4-3 and J is TRBJ2-7; 14 nucleotides match TRBD2. This CDR3 comprises 16 residues. CDR1 and CDR2 (germline): LGHNA, YSLEER. J lost 3 bases, V lost 0 bases, and 1 base had no gene match. CDR3 in DNA: TGCGCCAGCAGCCAAGAAGGACTAGCGGGGGGCTACGAGCAGTACTTC. It codes for CASSQEGLAGGYEQYF.

The chain uses TRBV25-1 and TRBJ2-1; a possible D gene is TRBD1 (5 bases). The CDR3 spans 17 residues. V was trimmed by 3 bases and J by 0 bases, leaving 15 bases between them. Germline V CDR1 and CDR2: MGHDK, SYGVNS. This chain's CDR3 is CASSESVGRGSYNEQFF. The CDR3 coding sequence is TGTGCCAGCAGTGAGAGCGTAGGAAGGGGCTCCTACAATGAGCAGTTCTTC.

This chain uses TRBV2 with TRBJ1-1; the D is unclear. This CDR3 contains 12 residues. With 7 bases removed from V and 0 bases from J, the gap between germline ends came to 6 bases. Germline V gene lookup returns CDR1 SNHLY and CDR2 FYNNEI. The CDR3 is CASTGMNTEAFF. CDR3 DNA: TGTGCCAGCACCGGGATGAACACTGAAGCTTTCTTT.

The V and J genes are TRBV6-5 and TRBJ1-5, with 7 nucleotides matching TRBD1. The germline gives CDR1 MNHEY, CDR2 SVGAGI. The CDR3 totals 14 residues. V was clipped by 5 bases and J by 2 bases; unmatched bases: 3. CDR3 coding DNA: TGTGCCAGCAGTCTCGGACAGGGCAATCAGCCCCAGCATTTT. Its protein product is CASSLGQGNQPQHF.

This clone was detected only a few times. The gene calls are TRBV10-3 and TRBJ2-7; D is ambiguous. Germline CDR1 ENHRY, CDR2 SYGVKD. V was cut by 6 bases and J by 2 bases, with 11 bases left in between. The CDR3 spans 13 residues. The CDR3 nucleotides read TGTGCCATCAGACCTACAGTGACCTACGAGCAGTACTTC. This codes for CAIRPTVTYEQYF.